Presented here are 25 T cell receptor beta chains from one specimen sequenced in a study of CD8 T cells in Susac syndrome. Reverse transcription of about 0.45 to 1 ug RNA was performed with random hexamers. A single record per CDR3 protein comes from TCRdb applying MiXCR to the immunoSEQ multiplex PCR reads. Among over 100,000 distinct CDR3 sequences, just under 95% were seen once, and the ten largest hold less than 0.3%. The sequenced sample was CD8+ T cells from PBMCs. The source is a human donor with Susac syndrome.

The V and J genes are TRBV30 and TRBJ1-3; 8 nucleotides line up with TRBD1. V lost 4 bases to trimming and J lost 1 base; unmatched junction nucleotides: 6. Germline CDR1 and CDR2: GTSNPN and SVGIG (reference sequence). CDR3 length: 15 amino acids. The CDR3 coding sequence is TGTGCCTGGAACAAACAGGGGGTATCTGGAAACACCATATATTTT. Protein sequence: CAWNKQGVSGNTIYF. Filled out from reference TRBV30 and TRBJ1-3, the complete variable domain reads SQTIHQWPATLVQPVGSPLSLECTVEGTSNPNLYWYRQAAGRGLQLLFYSVGIGQISSEVPQNLSASRPQDRQFILSSKKLLLSDSGFYLCAWNKQGVSGNTIYFGEGSWLTVV.

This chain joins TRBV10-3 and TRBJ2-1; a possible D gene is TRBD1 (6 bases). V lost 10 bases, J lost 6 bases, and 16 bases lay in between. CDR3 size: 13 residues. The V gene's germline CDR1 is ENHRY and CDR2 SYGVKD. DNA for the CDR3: TGTGCCACTGCAACGACAGGAGTCAATGAGCAGTTCTTC. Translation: CATATTGVNEQFF.

The CDR3 protein is CAISEPDSGPETQYF. In DNA form, the CDR3 reads TGTGCCATCAGTGAGCCGGACAGTGGGCCAGAGACCCAGTACTTC. The V call is TRBV10-3, the J call TRBJ2-5; possible D gene TRBD1, 6 bases. Germline-derived CDR1 and CDR2 are ENHRY and SYGVKD. The ends were cut back, 2 bases at V and 4 bases at J, with 14 bases in the middle. The CDR3 runs 15 residues.

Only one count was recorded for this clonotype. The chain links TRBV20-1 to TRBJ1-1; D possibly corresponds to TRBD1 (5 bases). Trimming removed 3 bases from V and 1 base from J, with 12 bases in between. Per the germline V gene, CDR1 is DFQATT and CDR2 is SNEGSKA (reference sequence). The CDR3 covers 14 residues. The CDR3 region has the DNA TGCAGTGCTAGCCCGGGACGGACGAACACTGAAGCTTTCTTT. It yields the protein CSASPGRTNTEAFF.

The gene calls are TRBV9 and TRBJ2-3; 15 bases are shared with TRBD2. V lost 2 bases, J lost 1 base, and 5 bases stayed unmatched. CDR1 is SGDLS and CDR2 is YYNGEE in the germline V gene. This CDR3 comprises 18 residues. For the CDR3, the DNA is TGTGCCAGCAGCGTTCTAGGACTAGCGGGGGGGGGCACAGATACGCAGTATTTT. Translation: CASSVLGLAGGGTDTQYF.

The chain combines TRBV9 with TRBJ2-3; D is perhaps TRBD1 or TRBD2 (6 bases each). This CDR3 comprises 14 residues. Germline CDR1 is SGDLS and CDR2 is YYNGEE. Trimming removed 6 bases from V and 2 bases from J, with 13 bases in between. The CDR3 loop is CASKEGDFTDTQYF. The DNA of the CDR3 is TGTGCCAGCAAGGAGGGGGACTTCACAGATACGCAGTATTTT.

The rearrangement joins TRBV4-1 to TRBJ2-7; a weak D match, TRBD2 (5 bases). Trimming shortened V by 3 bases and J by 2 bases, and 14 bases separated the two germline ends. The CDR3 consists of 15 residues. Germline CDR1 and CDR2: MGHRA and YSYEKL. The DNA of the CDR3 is TGCGCCAGCAGCCACTTACACGGGGAGCCCTACGAGCAGTACTTC. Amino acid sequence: CASSHLHGEPYEQYF.

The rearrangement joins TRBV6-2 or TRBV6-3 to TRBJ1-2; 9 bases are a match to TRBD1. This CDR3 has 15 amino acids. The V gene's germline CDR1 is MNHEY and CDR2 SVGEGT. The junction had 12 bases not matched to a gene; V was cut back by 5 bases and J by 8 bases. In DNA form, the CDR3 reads TGTGCCAGCAGTCCCACCGGGACAGGGAGGGACGGCTACACCTTC. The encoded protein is CASSPTGTGRDGYTF.

The CDR3 DNA reads TGTGCCAGCAGCATCGCAGGGATTGGCACAGATACGCAGTATTTT. Protein: CASSIAGIGTDTQYF. This chain links TRBV9 with TRBJ2-3; possibly TRBD1 for D (5 bases). This CDR3 is 15 amino acids long. Germline V gene lookup returns CDR1 SGDLS and CDR2 YYNGEE. V lost 4 bases, J lost 1 base, and 13 bases lay in between.

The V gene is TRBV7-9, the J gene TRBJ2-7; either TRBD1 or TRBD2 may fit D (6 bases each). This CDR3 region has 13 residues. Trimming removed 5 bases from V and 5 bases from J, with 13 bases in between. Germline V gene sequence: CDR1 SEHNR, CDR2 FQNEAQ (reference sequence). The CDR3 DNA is TGTGCCAGCAGCCCAAGTGGGGGGCACGAGCAGTACTTC. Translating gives CASSPSGGHEQYF.

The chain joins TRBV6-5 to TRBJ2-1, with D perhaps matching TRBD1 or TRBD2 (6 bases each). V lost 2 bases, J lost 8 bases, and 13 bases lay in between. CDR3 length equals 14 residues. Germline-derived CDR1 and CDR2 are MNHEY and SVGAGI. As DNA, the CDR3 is TGTGCCAGCAGTTACGAACAGGGAGGCGATGAGCAGTTCTTC. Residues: CASSYEQGGDEQFF.

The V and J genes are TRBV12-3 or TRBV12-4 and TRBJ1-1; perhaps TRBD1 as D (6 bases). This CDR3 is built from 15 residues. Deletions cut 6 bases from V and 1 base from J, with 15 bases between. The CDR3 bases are TGTGCCAGCAGGGGATCGACAGGAGCGAACACTGAAGCTTTCTTT. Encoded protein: CASRGSTGANTEAFF.

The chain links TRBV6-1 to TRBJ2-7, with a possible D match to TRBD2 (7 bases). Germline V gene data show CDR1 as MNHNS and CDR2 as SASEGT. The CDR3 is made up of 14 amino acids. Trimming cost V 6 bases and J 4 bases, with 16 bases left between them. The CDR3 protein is CASRPRGALYEQYF. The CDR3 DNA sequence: TGTGCCAGCAGGCCCCGGGGGGCCCTGTACGAGCAGTACTTC.

Written as DNA, the CDR3 is TGTGCCAGCAGCTGGGGAGACAGGCCTCCCTACGAGCAGTACTTC. It translates to CASSWGDRPPYEQYF. The chain uses TRBV7-2 and TRBJ2-7, with D perhaps matching TRBD1 (6 bases). Per germline, CDR1 SGHTA and CDR2 FQGNSA. The length of the CDR3 is 15 residues. V lost 4 bases to trimming and J lost 2 bases, with 15 bases between them.

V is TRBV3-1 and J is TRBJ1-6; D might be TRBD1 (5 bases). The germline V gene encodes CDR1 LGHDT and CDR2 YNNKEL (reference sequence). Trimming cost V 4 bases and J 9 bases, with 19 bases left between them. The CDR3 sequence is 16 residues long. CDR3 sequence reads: CASSLEGGAAGSPLHF. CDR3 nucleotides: TGTGCCAGCAGCCTCGAGGGAGGGGCCGCGGGTTCACCCCTCCACTTT.

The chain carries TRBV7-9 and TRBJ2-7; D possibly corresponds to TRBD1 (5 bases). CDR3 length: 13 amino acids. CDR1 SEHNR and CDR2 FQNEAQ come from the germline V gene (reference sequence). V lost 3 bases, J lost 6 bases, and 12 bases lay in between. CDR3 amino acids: CASSFLQGSEQYF. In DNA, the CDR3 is TGTGCCAGCAGCTTCCTTCAGGGAAGCGAGCAGTACTTC.

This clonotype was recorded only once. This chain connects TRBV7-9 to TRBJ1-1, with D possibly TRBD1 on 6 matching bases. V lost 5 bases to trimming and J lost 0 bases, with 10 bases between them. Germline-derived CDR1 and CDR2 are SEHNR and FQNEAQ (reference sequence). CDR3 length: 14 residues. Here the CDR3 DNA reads TGTGCCAGCAGCGCGACAGGTATGAACACTGAAGCTTTCTTT. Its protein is CASSATGMNTEAFF.

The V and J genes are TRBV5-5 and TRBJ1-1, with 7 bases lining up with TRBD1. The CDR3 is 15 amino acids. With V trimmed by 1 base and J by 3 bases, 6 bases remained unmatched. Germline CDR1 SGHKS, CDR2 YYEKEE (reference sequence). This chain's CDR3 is CASSLRLTGDTEAFF. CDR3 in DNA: TGTGCCAGCAGCTTGCGTCTAACAGGGGACACTGAAGCTTTCTTT.

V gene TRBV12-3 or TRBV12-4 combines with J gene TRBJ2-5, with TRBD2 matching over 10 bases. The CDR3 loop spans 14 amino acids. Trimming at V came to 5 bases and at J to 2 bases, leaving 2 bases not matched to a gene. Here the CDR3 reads CASSTSGEQETQYF. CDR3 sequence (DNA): TGTGCCAGCAGTACTAGCGGGGAACAAGAGACCCAGTACTTC.

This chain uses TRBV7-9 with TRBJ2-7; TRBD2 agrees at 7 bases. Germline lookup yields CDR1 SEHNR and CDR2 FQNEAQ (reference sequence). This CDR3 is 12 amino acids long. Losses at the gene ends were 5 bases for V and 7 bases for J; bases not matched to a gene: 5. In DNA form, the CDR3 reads TGTGCCAGCAGCCTAGGGGAGGGTGAGCAGTACTTC. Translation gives CASSLGEGEQYF. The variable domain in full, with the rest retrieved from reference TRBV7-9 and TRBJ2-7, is DTGVSQNPRHKITKRGQNVTFRCDPISEHNRLYWYRQTLGQGPEFLTYFQNEAQLEKSRLLSDRFSAERPKGSFSTLEIQRTEQGDSAMYLCASSLGEGEQYFGPGTRLTVT.

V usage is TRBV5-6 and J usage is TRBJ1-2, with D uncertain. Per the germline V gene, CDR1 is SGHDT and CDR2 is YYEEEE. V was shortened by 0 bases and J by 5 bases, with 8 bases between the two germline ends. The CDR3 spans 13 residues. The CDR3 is CASSLEEDYGYTF. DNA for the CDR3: TGTGCCAGCAGCTTGGAAGAGGATTATGGCTACACCTTC.

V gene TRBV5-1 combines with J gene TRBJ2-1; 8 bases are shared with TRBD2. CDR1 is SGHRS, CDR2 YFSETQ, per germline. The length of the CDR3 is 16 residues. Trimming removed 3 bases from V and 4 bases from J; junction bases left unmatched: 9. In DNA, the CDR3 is TGCGCCAGCAGCTGGACGGGGGGGGCTCAATACAATGAGCAGTTCTTC. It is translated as CASSWTGGAQYNEQFF.

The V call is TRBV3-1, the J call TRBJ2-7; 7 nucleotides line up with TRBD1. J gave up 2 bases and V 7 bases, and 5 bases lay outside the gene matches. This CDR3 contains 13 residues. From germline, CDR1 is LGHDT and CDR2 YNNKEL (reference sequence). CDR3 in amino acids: CASKEQGTYEQYF. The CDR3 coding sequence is TGTGCCAGCAAGGAACAGGGGACCTACGAGCAGTACTTC.

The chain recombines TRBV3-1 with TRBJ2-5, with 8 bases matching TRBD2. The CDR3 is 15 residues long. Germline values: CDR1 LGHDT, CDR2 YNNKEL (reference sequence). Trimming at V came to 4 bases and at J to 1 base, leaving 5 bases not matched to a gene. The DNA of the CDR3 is TGTGCCAGCAGCCTTCCCGGGGGGGGCCAAGAGACCCAGTACTTC. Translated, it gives CASSLPGGGQETQYF.

This chain's CDR3 is CASEALAEKLFF. CDR3 DNA sequence: TGTGCCAGCGAGGCACTAGCTGAAAAACTGTTTTTT. V usage is TRBV2 and J usage is TRBJ1-4; D is uncertain. The CDR3 totals 12 residues. V was shortened by 8 bases and J by 7 bases, with 11 bases between the two germline ends. CDR1 and CDR2 from the germline V gene are SNHLY and FYNNEI. The full variable domain, rest sourced from reference TRBV2 and TRBJ1-4, is EPEVTQTPSHQVTQMGQEVILRCVPISNHLYFYWYRQILGQKVEFLVSFYNNEISEKSEIFDDQFSVERPDGSNFTLKIRSTKLEDSAMYFCASEALAEKLFFGSGTQLSVL.